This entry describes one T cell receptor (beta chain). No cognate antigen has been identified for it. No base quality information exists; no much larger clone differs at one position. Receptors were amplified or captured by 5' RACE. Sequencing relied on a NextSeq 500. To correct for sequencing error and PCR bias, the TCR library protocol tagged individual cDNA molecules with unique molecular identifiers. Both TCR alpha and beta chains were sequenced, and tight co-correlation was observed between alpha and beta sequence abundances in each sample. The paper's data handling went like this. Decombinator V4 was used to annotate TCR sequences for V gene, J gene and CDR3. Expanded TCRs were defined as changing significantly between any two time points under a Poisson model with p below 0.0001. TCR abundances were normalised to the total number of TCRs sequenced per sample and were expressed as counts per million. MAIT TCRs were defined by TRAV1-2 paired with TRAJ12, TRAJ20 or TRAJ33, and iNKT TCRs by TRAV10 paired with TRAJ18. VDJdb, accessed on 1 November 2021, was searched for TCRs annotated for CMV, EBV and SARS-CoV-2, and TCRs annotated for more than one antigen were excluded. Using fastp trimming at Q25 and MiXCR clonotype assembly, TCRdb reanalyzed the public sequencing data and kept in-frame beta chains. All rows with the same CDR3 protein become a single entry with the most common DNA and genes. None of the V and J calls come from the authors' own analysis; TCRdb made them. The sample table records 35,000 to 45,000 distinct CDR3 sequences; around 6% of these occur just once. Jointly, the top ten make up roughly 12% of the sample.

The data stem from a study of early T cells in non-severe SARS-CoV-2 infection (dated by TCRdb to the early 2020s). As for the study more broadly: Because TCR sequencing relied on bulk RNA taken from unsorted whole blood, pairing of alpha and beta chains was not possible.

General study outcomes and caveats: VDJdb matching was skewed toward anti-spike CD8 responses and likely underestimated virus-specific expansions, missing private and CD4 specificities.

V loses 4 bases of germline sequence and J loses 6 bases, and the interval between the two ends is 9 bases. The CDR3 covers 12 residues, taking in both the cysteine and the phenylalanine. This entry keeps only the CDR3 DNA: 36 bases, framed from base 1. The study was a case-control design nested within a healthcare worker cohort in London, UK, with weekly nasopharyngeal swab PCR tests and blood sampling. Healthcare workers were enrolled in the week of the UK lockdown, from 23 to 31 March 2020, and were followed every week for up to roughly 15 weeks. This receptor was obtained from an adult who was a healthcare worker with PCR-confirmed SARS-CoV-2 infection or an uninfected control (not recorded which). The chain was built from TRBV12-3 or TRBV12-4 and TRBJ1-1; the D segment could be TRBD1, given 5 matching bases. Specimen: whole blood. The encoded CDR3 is CASSSTVPEAFF. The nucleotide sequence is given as TGTGCCAGCAGTTCGACAGTCCCTGAAGCTTTCTTT.